This entry is about one TCR beta chain. Its target is unknown. Intraepithelial plus lamina propria lymphocytes were released by processing graft tissue. Sequencing was performed with immunoSEQ multiplex PCR; in TCRdb, only in-frame clones are kept and a portion is missing. The top ten hold about 10% of the sample, which has 3,000 to 4,000 clones, 72% seen once. V was cut by 1 base and J by 0 bases, with 1 base left in between. Germline V gene lookup returns CDR1 GTSNPN and CDR2 SVGIG (reference sequence). The CDR3 has 13 residues. This sample stems from a study of graft-versus-host responses after intestinal transplantation. Background on the study: Recipients got multivisceral, liver-intestinal, or isolated intestinal transplants. Every recipient had anti-thymocyte globulin induction and approximately three years of tacrolimus plus steroids.

Study-level points and caveats: High graft-versus-host to host-versus-graft clonal ratios were seen in allografts of patients with graft-donor T cell macrochimerism. GvH clones turned up in recipient marrow; some had shown up first in ileum or blood.

This receptor was taken from a human patient who received an intestinal transplant, so some T cells may come from the graft donor. The V call is TRBV30, the J call TRBJ2-6; D is unresolved. Specimen: ileum tissue, collected 950 to 1,200 days after intestinal transplantation. The chain's CDR3 is CAWSASGANVLTF. As DNA, the CDR3 is TGTGCCTGGAGTGCCTCTGGGGCCAACGTCCTGACTTTC. Drawing the rest from reference TRBV30 and TRBJ2-6, the complete variable domain is SQTIHQWPATLVQPVGSPLSLECTVEGTSNPNLYWYRQAAGRGLQLLFYSVGIGQISSEVPQNLSASRPQDRQFILSSKKLLLSDSGFYLCAWSASGANVLTFGAGSRLTVL.